This T cell receptor (beta chain) was identified during a study of cytomegalovirus exposure and HLA in healthy donors. Study-level results: Association of a missense DCLRE1C variant with TCR beta V- and J-gene trimming was reported in a later analysis. According to the study, about 180 TCR beta chains were cytomegalovirus-associated. Among TCR sequences, most were rare, though some public TCRs appeared in many donors.

PCR was performed using 60 Vbeta and 13 Jbeta primers. Sequenced by immunoSEQ multiplex PCR; TCRdb stores in-frame clones only, minus some. The table has 70,000 or so clones, roughly 90% seen once. The CDR3 sequence is 12 residues long. Germline V gene data show CDR1 as MNHEY and CDR2 as SMNVEV (reference sequence). Deletions cut 1 base from V and 3 bases from J, with 4 bases between. As regards this clone: As yet, its antigen is unknown.

At sampling all donors were nominally healthy, likely with unrecorded immune exposures. The clonotype comes from a woman in her 30s in good health and CMV-seronegative. The genes are TRBV27 and TRBJ2-7, with D hard to call. Sequencing was done on a sample of PBMCs. DNA of the CDR3: TGTGCCAGCAGTTTATACGGCTACGAGCAGTACTTC. Translating gives CASSLYGYEQYF.